The 18 T cell receptor beta chains in this list originate from one sample, sequenced in a study of blood T cell repertoires in COVID-19. The assay was immunoSEQ multiplex PCR, and TCRdb's table has in-frame clones only and misses some. The data hold 90,000 to 100,000 clones, with about 81% observed a single time. Sample: peripheral blood. These receptors originate from a man at least 80 years old with acute or convalescent COVID-19.

The chain is built from TRBV19 and TRBJ1-3, with a weak D call TRBD1 (5 bases). Trimming took 7 bases from V and 1 from J, leaving 11 bases between them. The CDR3 sequence is 14 residues long. CDR1 is LNHDA and CDR2 is SQIVND in the germline V gene (reference sequence). The CDR3 is CASNPGRSGNTIYF. The CDR3 DNA reads as TGTGCCAGTAACCCAGGGAGGTCTGGAAACACCATATATTTT.

The genes are TRBV6-2 or TRBV6-3 and TRBJ1-4; TRBD1 might be the D (5 bases). V dropped 5 bases and J dropped 6 bases, with 13 bases sitting between them. The CDR3 is 14 amino acids. CDR1 and CDR2 from the germline V gene are MNHEY and SVGEGT. The CDR3 DNA reads TGTGCCAGCAGTCCCGGGACTGATTATGAAAAACTGTTTTTT. This codes for CASSPGTDYEKLFF.

The chain links TRBV27 to TRBJ1-5, with TRBD1 matching over 7 bases. J gave up 0 bases and V 6 bases, and 5 bases lay outside the gene matches. The CDR3 runs to 15 residues. Germline CDR1 and CDR2: MNHEY and SMNVEV (reference sequence). In nucleotides, the CDR3 is TGTGCCAGCAGAACGGGACAGCTTAGCAATCAGCCCCAGCATTTT. It specifies CASRTGQLSNQPQHF.

The gene calls are TRBV12-5 and TRBJ1-2; D is unclear. This CDR3 spans 13 amino acids. V was clipped by 6 bases and J by 5 bases, with 13 bases between them. Germline CDR1 and CDR2: LGHNT and FRNRAP. The CDR3 loop reads CASGDGIGYGYTF. CDR3 nucleotides: TGTGCTAGTGGCGACGGGATAGGATATGGCTACACCTTC.

The chain uses TRBV6-5 and TRBJ1-3; D is perhaps TRBD1 (6 bases). The CDR3 covers 14 residues. The V gene's germline CDR1 is MNHEY and CDR2 SVGAGI. With 6 bases removed from V and 6 bases from J, the gap between germline ends came to 15 bases. The CDR3: CASSRTRDINTIYF. The DNA for the CDR3 is TGTGCCAGCAGCCGGACCCGGGACATAAACACCATATATTTT.

V and J are TRBV6-1 and TRBJ1-2; D perhaps matches TRBD1 (6 bases). Trimming removed 0 bases at V and 8 bases at J, with 13 bases between. CDR1 and CDR2 from the germline V gene are MNHNS and SASEGT. The CDR3 consists of 14 residues. Here the CDR3 DNA reads TGTGCCAGCAGTGAAGCGATCGGGGGGCAGGGCTACACCTTC. It specifies CASSEAIGGQGYTF.

The CDR3 reads CASSHPGGGRIEETQYF. The CDR3, as DNA: TGTGCCAGCAGCCACCCAGGCGGCGGGAGGATCGAGGAGACCCAGTACTTC. The chain carries TRBV14 and TRBJ2-5; TRBD2 agrees at 8 bases. V lost 3 bases, J lost 5 bases, and 14 bases stayed unmatched. The CDR3 is made up of 17 amino acids. The V gene's germline CDR1 is SGHDN and CDR2 FVKESK.

This clone was seen once. The chain employs TRBV27 and TRBJ1-6, with D perhaps TRBD1 (5 bases). Per germline, CDR1 MNHEY and CDR2 SMNVEV (reference sequence). The CDR3 runs 16 residues. The V end was cut by 7 bases, the J end by 2 bases, with 15 bases between. This CDR3 reads CASTSGGSTYNSPLHF. The CDR3 region has the DNA TGTGCCAGCACCTCGGGGGGTTCAACCTATAATTCACCCCTCCACTTT.

The rearrangement links TRBV7-2 to TRBJ2-1; 8 bases agree with TRBD2. J lost 2 bases, V lost 1 base, and 7 bases had no gene match. The length of the CDR3 is 17 residues. Germline CDR1 and CDR2: SGHTA and FQGNSA. CDR3 coding DNA: TGTGCCAGCAGCTTAGGCTTTAGCGGGGCCACCTACAATGAGCAGTTCTTC. Translated, it gives CASSLGFSGATYNEQFF.

V is TRBV4-1 and J is TRBJ1-6, with D hard to call. CDR3 length equals 17 residues. V was trimmed by 0 bases and J by 6 bases, leaving 15 bases between them. Germline CDR1 and CDR2: MGHRA and YSYEKL. CDR3 DNA: TGCGCCAGCAGCCAAGATTTATTGTACAGATCTAATTCACCCCTCCACTTT. Translated, it gives CASSQDLLYRSNSPLHF.

This rearrangement joins TRBV11-2 to TRBJ1-6; the D is unclear. V shed 4 bases and J shed 2 bases, with 9 bases lying between them. Germline V gene data show CDR1 as SGHAT and CDR2 as FQNNGV. The CDR3 loop spans 15 amino acids. The chain's CDR3 is CASSSSLAYNSPLHF. CDR3 in DNA: TGTGCCAGCAGCTCGAGCCTAGCCTATAATTCACCCCTCCACTTT.

The V call is TRBV7-9, the J call TRBJ1-6; 7 bases align to TRBD1. Per the germline V gene, CDR1 is SEHNR and CDR2 is FQNEAQ (reference sequence). Germline trimming cut 4 bases from V and 7 bases from J; bases unmatched to any gene: 7. The CDR3 runs 15 residues. Here the CDR3 reads CASSSPGTANSPLHF. The CDR3, as DNA: TGTGCCAGCAGCTCGCCCGGGACAGCGAATTCACCCCTCCACTTT.

The chain combines TRBV6-5 with TRBJ2-7; TRBD1 matches 8 bases. The length of the CDR3 is 15 residues. The germline CDR1 and CDR2 sequences are MNHEY and SVGAGI. J lost 6 bases, V lost 2 bases, and 9 bases had no gene match. This chain's CDR3 is CASSYQSRGLVEQYF. CDR3 DNA sequence: TGTGCCAGCAGTTACCAGTCCAGGGGGCTGGTCGAGCAGTACTTC.

This clone has a single count. The rearrangement links TRBV3-1 (or the pseudogene TRBV3-2) to TRBJ2-7, with TRBD2 identical over 10 bases. CDR3 size: 15 residues. J was trimmed by 2 bases and V by 1 base; bases with no gene match: 2. CDR1 LGHDT and CDR2 YNNKEL come from the germline V gene (reference sequence). Here the CDR3 DNA reads TGTGCCAGCAGCCAAGTAGCGGGGGGTGCCTACGAGCAGTACTTC. Amino acid sequence: CASSQVAGGAYEQYF.

The chain carries TRBV30 and TRBJ2-1; 7 nucleotides match TRBD2. This CDR3 has 13 amino acids. Germline V CDR1 and CDR2: GTSNPN, SVGIG (reference sequence). The V and J ends lost 2 bases and 4 bases, in that order; junction bases with no gene match: 2. This CDR3 is CAWSRREYNEQFF. CDR3 DNA sequence: TGTGCCTGGAGTCGGCGGGAGTACAATGAGCAGTTCTTC.

The chain employs TRBV28 and TRBJ2-1; D unresolved. The CDR3 sequence is 14 residues long. V shed 2 bases and J shed 9 bases, with 14 bases lying between them. Germline V gives CDR1 MDHEN, CDR2 SYDVKM. Written as DNA, the CDR3 is TGTGCCAGCAGTTTAAGTCGGAGAGCTCTTGAGCAGTTCTTC. Its protein product is CASSLSRRALEQFF.

The genes are TRBV5-5 and TRBJ1-4; a weak D match, TRBD1 (5 bases). The CDR3 loop spans 16 amino acids. Trimming left V 4 bases short and J 7 bases short, with 20 bases between. Germline-derived CDR1 and CDR2 are SGHKS and YYEKEE (reference sequence). In DNA, the CDR3 is TGTGCCAGCAGCGCGGGACCGGCGGTGGGTGGTGAAAAACTGTTTTTT. It encodes CASSAGPAVGGEKLFF.

The chain links TRBV18 to TRBJ1-2; possible D gene TRBD1, 6 bases. With 2 bases removed from V and 8 bases from J, the gap between germline ends came to 21 bases. Looked up from germline, CDR1 is KGHSH and CDR2 is LQKENI. This CDR3 is 16 amino acids long. DNA of the CDR3: TGTGCCAGCTCACCAAGTTTGTTGAGTGGGGGCGAAGGCTACACCTTC. Its protein product is CASSPSLLSGGEGYTF.